This T cell receptor (beta chain) was sequenced during a study of blood T cell repertoires in COVID-19. Study at large: COVID-19 samples, acute and convalescent, were from the United States, Italy and Spain. Nucleic acid was either cDNA or gDNA, and it came from T cells, B-cell-depleted T cells, or PBMCs.

In the authors' methods: Amplification of reference gene primers provided the estimated nucleated cell counts. Here immunoSEQ multiplex PCR was the method, and the copy in TCRdb shows in-frame clones only, minus some. The V and J calls and clone size are taken from that table; D and trimming were inferred from the DNA. Of over 90,000 clones listed, approximately 89% were seen once; the top ten hold roughly 17%. J was trimmed by 4 bases and V by 3 bases; bases with no gene match: 4. Germline V gene sequence: CDR1 SGHNT, CDR2 YENEEA. There are 15 residues in the CDR3. Material for sequencing was peripheral blood. The rearrangement links TRBV11-3 to TRBJ2-5; 11 nucleotides match TRBD2. This sequence was found in a woman aged 80 or older in a cohort sampled during active COVID-19. The CDR3 DNA follows: TGTGCCAGCAGCTTTGGGACTAGCGGCGCAGAGACCCAGTACTTC. This codes for CASSFGTSGAETQYF.